The T cell receptor (beta chain) under discussion was sequenced for a study of blood T cell repertoires in COVID-19. In the study overall: Material from acute and convalescent COVID-19 was sourced from the United States, Italy and Spain. PBMCs, B-cell-depleted T cells, or T cells provided the cDNA or gDNA that made up the material.

Recruited during active infection, patients (from Seattle) were subsequently followed longitudinally. Authors' data handling: Amplification of reference gene primers provided the estimated nucleated cell counts. Clones were read by immunoSEQ multiplex PCR, and TCRdb kept only the in-frame ones, dropping some. The V and J calls and clone size were taken over from that table, and D and trimming were inferred from the DNA. The sample shows some 170,000 clones, over 85% of them seen only once. Germline CDR1 LGHDT, CDR2 YNNKEL (reference sequence). The V gene end was trimmed by 4 bases and the J gene end by 10 bases; junction bases not matched to a gene: 9. This CDR3 is built from 15 residues.

This TCR was recovered from a woman aged 55-70 years with COVID-19, enrolled during active disease. Sequencing was performed on peripheral blood. This sequence joins TRBV3-1 (or the pseudogene TRBV3-2) and TRBJ1-6; the match to TRBD1 covers 8 bases. The CDR3 DNA reads as TGTGCCAGCAGCCCCCACGGACAGGGAAACTCACCCCTCCACTTT. It specifies CASSPHGQGNSPLHF.